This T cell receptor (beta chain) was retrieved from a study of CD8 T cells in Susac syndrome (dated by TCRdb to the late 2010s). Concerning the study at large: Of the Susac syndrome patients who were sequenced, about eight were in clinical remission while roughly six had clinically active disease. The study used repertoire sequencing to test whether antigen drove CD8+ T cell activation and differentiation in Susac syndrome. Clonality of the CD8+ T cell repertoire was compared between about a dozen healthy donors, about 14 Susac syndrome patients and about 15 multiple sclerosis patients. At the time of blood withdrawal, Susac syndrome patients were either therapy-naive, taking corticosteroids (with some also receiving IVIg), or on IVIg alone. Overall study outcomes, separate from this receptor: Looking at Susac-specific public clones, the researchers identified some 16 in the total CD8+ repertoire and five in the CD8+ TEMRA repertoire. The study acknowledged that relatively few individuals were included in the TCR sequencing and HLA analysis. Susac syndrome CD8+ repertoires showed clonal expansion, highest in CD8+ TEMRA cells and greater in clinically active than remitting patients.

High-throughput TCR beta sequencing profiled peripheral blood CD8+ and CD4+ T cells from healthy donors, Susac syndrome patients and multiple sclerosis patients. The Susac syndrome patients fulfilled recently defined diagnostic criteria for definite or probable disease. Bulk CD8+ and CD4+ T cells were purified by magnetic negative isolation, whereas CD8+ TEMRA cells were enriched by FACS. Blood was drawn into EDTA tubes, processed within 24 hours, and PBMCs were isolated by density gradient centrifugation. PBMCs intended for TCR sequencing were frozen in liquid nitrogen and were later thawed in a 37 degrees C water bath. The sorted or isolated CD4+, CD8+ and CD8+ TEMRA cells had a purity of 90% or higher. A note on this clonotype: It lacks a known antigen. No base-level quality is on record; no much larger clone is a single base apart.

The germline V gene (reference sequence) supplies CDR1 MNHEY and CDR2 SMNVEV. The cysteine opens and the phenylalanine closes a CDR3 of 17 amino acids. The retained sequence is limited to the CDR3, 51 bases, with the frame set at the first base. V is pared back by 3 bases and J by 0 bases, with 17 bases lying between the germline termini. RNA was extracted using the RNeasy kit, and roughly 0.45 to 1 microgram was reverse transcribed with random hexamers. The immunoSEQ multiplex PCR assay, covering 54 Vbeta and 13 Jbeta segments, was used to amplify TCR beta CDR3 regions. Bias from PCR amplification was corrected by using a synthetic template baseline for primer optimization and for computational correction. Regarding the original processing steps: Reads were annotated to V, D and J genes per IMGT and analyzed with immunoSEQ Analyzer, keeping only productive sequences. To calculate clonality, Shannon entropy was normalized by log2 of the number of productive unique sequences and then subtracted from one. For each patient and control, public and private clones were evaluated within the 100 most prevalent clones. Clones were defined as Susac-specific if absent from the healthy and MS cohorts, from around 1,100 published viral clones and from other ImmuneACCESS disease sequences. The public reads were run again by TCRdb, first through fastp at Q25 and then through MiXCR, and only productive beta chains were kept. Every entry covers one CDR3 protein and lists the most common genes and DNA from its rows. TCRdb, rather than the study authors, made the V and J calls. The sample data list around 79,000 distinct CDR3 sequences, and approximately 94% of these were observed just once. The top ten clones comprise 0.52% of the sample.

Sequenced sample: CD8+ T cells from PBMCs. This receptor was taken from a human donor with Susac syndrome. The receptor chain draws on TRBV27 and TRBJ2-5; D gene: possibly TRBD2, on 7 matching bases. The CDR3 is CASSLARGGAYQETQYF. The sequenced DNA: TGTGCCAGCAGTTTGGCGAGGGGGGGGGCGTACCAAGAGACCCAGTACTTC.